Presented here are 8 T cell receptor beta chains from one specimen sequenced in a study of blood T cell repertoires in COVID-19. The repertoire was sequenced with immunoSEQ multiplex PCR; TCRdb's copy has only in-frame clones and lacks some. Altogether under 400,000 clones are present, approximately 88% being singletons, with the ten largest covering 1.5% to 2%. Sequencing was done on a sample of peripheral blood. These receptors came from a woman younger than 45 with COVID-19, enrolled during active disease.

This chain connects TRBV6-2 or TRBV6-3 to TRBJ1-2; 10 bases fit TRBD1. Per germline, CDR1 MNHEY and CDR2 SVGEGT. The CDR3 loop spans 15 amino acids. J lost 2 bases, V lost 2 bases, and 2 bases had no gene match. The CDR3 DNA reads as TGTGCCAGCAGTTACGCGGACAGGGGGAACTATGGCTACACCTTC. This encodes CASSYADRGNYGYTF.

The gene calls are TRBV7-9 and TRBJ1-2, with D perhaps matching TRBD1 (5 bases). V lost 1 base and J lost 5, with 14 bases in between. The CDR3 spans 15 residues. Germline CDR1 is SEHNR and CDR2 is FQNEAQ (reference sequence). The CDR3 region is CASSLVAGNGYGYTF. CDR3 nucleotide sequence: TGTGCCAGCAGCTTAGTGGCAGGGAATGGGTATGGCTACACCTTC.

J is TRBJ1-4 and V is TRBV28, with TRBD1 matching over 9 bases. Germline CDR1 reads MDHEN; CDR2 reads SYDVKM. V shed 4 bases, J shed 6 bases, and the junction held 9 bases outside the gene matches. The CDR3 runs 16 residues. For the CDR3, the DNA is TGTGCCAGCAGTTCGTCGGGGACAGGGTCGTATGAAAAACTGTTTTTT. This translates into CASSSSGTGSYEKLFF. Supplemented by reference TRBV28 and TRBJ1-4, the full variable domain reads DVKVTQSSRYLVKRTGEKVFLECVQDMDHENMFWYRQDPGLGLRLIYFSYDVKMKEKGDIPEGYSVSREKKERFSLILESASTNQTSMYLCASSSSGTGSYEKLFFGSGTQLSVL.

As DNA, the CDR3 is TGCGCCAGCAGCCAAGCCGTAGCGGGGGTCATTTACAATGAGCAGTTCTTC. Its translation: CASSQAVAGVIYNEQFF. The genes are TRBV4-1 and TRBJ2-1; 9 bases align to TRBD2. Germline values: CDR1 MGHRA, CDR2 YSYEKL. The CDR3 spans 17 residues. J lost 4 bases, V lost 1 base, and 8 bases had no gene match.

The chain is built from TRBV5-1 and TRBJ2-7, with D maybe TRBD2 (6 bases). V was clipped by 6 bases and J by 3 bases, with 16 bases between them. Per the germline V gene, CDR1 is SGHRS and CDR2 is YFSETQ. The CDR3 is 14 amino acids. As DNA, the CDR3 is TGCGCCAGCACCCCTGGTGACGGGGGCTACGAGCAGTACTTC. The encoded protein is CASTPGDGGYEQYF.

V gene TRBV19 combines with J gene TRBJ1-5; D possibly corresponds to TRBD1 (6 bases). The CDR3 totals 14 residues. Germline V lookup: CDR1 LNHDA, CDR2 SQIVND (reference sequence). V was shortened by 5 bases and J by 5 bases, with 13 bases between the two germline ends. This CDR3 is CASSVRGWDQPQHF. The CDR3, as DNA: TGTGCCAGTAGTGTCAGGGGATGGGATCAGCCCCAGCATTTT.

In this sample, this clone turned up a few times. The V gene is TRBV7-9, the J gene TRBJ1-2, with D unresolved. The ends were cut back, 4 bases at V and 3 bases at J, with 6 bases in the middle. Germline V gene lookup returns CDR1 SEHNR and CDR2 FQNEAQ (reference sequence). CDR3 length: 12 residues. As DNA, the CDR3 is TGTGCCAGCAGCTCGTCAGACTATGGCTACACCTTC. Its protein is CASSSSDYGYTF.

J is TRBJ2-6 and V is TRBV7-9; D is unclear. This CDR3 region has 14 residues. V dropped 4 bases and J dropped 4 bases, with 8 bases sitting between them. CDR1 and CDR2 (germline): SEHNR, FQNEAQ (reference sequence). The CDR3 loop reads CASSYLSGANVLTF. The CDR3 DNA follows: TGTGCCAGCAGCTACTTGTCCGGGGCCAACGTCCTGACTTTC.